This TCR beta chain was recorded in a study of vaccination effects on CD4 cells after COVID-19. Some clones are missing from TCRdb's copy, which holds only in-frame ones; the method was immunoSEQ multiplex PCR. The sample shows 29,000 or so clones, 74% of them seen only once. A remark on this clone: Its cognate antigen is unknown.

V was trimmed by 5 bases and J by 5 bases, leaving 9 bases between them. The CDR3 is made up of 13 amino acids. The germline V gene encodes CDR1 SNHLY and CDR2 FYNNEI. Using viral peptide pools, the ViraFEST assay grew out antigen-specific CD4+ T cells prior to sequencing. Upon completion of around ten days in culture, CD4+ T cells were isolated. It was two doses of either the BNT162b2 or mRNA-1273 vaccine that participants received. The vaccine recipients had no prior SARS-CoV-2 infection, with negative nucleocapsid antibodies. Overall study results and limits: Late in the post-vaccination period, infection-induced and vaccine-induced clones underwent marked clonal contraction. Limitations: small convalescent group and missing early post-infection timepoints.

The sequence came from a human donor who received a COVID-19 vaccine. The sample here was CD4+ T cells from PBMCs cultured with HCoV-OC43 spike peptides, taken after COVID-19 vaccination. The subset: HCoV-OC43 spike overlapping peptide pool stimulation. This chain uses TRBV2 with TRBJ1-4; no clear D. The CDR3 sequence is CASSWTANEKLFF. CDR3 coding DNA: TGTGCCAGCAGTTGGACCGCGAATGAAAAACTGTTTTTT.